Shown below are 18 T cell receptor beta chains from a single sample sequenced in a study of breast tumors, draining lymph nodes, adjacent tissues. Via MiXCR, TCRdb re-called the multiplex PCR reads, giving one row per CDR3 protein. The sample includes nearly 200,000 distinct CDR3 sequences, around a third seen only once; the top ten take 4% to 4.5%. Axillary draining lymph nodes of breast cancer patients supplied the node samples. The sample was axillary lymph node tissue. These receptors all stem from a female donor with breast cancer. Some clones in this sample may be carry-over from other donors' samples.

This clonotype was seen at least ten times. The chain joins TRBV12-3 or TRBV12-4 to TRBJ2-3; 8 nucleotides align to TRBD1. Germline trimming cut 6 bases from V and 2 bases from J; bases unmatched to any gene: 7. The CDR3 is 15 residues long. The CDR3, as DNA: TGTGCCAGCAGCCCTCTGGGACAGGTCACAGATACGCAGTATTTT. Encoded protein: CASSPLGQVTDTQYF.

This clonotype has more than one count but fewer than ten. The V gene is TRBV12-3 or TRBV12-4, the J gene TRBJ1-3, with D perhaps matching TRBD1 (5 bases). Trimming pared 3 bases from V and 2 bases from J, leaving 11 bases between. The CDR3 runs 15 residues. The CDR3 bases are TGTGCCAGCAGTTTGGGGAGGGGTCCTGGAAACACCATATATTTT. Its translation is CASSLGRGPGNTIYF.

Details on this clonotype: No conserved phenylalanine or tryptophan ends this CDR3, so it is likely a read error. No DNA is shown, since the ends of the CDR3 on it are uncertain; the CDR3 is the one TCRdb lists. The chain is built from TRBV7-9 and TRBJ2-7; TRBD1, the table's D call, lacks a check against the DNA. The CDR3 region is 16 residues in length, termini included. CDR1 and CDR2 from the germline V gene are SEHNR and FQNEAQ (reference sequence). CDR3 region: CASSRGAARTPTSSTS.

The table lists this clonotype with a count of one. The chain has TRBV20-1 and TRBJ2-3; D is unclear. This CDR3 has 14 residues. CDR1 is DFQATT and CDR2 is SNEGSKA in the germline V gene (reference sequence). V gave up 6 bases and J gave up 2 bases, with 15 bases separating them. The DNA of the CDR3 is TGCAGTGCCAGCTGGACCCCGCCCACAGATACGCAGTATTTT. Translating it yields CSASWTPPTDTQYF.

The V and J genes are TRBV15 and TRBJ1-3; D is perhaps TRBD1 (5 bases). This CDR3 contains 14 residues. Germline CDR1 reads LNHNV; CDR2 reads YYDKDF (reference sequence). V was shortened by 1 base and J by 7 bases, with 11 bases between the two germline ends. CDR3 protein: CATSRAGTGNTIYF. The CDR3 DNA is TGTGCCACCAGCAGAGCCGGGACGGGGAACACCATATATTTT.

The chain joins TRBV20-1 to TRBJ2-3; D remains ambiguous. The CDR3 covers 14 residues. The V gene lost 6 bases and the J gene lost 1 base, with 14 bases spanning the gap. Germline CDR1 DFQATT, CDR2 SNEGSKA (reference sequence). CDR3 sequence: CSARPHGRTDTQYF. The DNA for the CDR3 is TGCAGTGCCCGACCTCACGGACGCACAGATACGCAGTATTTT.

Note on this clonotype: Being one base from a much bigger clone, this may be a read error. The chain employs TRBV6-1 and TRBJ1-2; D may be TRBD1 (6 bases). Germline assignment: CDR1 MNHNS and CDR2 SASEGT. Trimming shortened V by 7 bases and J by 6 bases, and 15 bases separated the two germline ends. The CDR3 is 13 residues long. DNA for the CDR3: TGTGCCAGCAAGAGTAGGGCAGGGGATGGCTACACCTTC. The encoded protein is CASKSRAGDGYTF.

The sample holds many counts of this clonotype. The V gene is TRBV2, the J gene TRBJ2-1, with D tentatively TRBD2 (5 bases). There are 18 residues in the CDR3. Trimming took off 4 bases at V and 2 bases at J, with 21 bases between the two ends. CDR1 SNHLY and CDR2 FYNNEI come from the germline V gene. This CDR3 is CASSALDLGLSTYNEQFF. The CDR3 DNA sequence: TGTGCCAGCAGTGCGCTCGACCTCGGACTCTCAACCTACAATGAGCAGTTCTTC.

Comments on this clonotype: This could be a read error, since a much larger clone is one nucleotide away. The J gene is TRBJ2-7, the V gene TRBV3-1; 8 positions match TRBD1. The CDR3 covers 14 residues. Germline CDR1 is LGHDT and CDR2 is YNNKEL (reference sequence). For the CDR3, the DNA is TGTCCCAGCAGCCGGGGACAGGAGACCTACGAGCAGTACTTC. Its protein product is CPSSRGQETYEQYF.

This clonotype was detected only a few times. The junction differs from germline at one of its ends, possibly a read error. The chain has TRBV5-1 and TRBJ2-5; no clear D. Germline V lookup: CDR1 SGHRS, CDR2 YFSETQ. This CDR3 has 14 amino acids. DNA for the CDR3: TGCGCCAGCAGCTTGGCGCCTCTCCAAGACACCCAGTACTTC. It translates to CASSLAPLQDTQYF.

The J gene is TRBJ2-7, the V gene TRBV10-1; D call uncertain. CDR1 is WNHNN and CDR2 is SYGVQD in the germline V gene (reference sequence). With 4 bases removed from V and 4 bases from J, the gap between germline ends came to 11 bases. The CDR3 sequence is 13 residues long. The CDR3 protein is CASSVTEIYEQYF. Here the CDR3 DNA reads TGCGCCAGCAGTGTAACAGAAATTTACGAGCAGTACTTC.

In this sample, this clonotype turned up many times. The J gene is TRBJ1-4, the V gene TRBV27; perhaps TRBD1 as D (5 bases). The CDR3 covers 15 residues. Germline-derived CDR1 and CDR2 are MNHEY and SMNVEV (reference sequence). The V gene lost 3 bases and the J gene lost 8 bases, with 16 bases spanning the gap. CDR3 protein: CASSFLGHVGEKLFF. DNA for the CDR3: TGTGCCAGCAGTTTCCTCGGACACGTTGGGGAAAAACTGTTTTTT.

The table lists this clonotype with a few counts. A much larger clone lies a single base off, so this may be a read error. The chain's CDR3 is CASSFRVADDEQYF. The CDR3 nucleotides read TGTGCCAGCAGCTTTAGAGTAGCGGACGACGAGCAGTACTTC. The chain is built from TRBV5-4 and TRBJ2-7; D perhaps matches TRBD2 (6 bases). The CDR3 is 14 residues long. Trimming cost V 2 bases and J 5 bases, with 14 bases left between them. Germline assignment: CDR1 SGHNT and CDR2 YYREEE (reference sequence).

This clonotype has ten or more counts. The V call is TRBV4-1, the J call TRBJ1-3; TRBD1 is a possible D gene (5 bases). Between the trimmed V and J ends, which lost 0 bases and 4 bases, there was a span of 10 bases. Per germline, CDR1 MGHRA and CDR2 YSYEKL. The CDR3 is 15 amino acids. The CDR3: CASSQDRESGNTIYF. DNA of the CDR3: TGCGCCAGCAGCCAAGACAGGGAGTCAGGAAACACCATATATTTT.

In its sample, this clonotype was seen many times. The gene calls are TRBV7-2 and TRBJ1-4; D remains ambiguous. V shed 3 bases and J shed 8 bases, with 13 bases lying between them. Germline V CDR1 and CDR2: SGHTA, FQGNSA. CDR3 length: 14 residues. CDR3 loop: CASSFNFGSEKLFF. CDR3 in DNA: TGTGCCAGCAGCTTCAACTTTGGGTCCGAAAAACTGTTTTTT.

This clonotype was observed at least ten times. DNA for the CDR3: TGTGCCAGCAGTTACTCGACCGCCAGTGCTAACTATGGCTACACCTTC. This sequence encodes CASSYSTASANYGYTF. The chain employs TRBV6-5 and TRBJ1-2; D unresolved. Trimming cost V 0 bases and J 0 bases, with 11 bases left between them. This CDR3 comprises 16 residues. The germline CDR1 and CDR2 sequences are MNHEY and SVGAGI.

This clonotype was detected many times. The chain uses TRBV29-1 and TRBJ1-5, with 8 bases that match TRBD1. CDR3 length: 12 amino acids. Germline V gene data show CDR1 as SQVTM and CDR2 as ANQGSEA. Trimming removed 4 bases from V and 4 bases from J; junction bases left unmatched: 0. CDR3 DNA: TGCAGCGTTGGGACAGGGAATCAGCCCCAGCATTTT. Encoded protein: CSVGTGNQPQHF.

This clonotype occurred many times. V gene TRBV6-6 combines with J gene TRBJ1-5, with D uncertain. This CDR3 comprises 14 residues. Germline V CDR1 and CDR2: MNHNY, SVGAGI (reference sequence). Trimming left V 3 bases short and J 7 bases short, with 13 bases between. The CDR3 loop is CASSYSQWWQPQHF. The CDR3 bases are TGTGCCAGCAGTTATAGTCAGTGGTGGCAGCCCCAGCATTTT.